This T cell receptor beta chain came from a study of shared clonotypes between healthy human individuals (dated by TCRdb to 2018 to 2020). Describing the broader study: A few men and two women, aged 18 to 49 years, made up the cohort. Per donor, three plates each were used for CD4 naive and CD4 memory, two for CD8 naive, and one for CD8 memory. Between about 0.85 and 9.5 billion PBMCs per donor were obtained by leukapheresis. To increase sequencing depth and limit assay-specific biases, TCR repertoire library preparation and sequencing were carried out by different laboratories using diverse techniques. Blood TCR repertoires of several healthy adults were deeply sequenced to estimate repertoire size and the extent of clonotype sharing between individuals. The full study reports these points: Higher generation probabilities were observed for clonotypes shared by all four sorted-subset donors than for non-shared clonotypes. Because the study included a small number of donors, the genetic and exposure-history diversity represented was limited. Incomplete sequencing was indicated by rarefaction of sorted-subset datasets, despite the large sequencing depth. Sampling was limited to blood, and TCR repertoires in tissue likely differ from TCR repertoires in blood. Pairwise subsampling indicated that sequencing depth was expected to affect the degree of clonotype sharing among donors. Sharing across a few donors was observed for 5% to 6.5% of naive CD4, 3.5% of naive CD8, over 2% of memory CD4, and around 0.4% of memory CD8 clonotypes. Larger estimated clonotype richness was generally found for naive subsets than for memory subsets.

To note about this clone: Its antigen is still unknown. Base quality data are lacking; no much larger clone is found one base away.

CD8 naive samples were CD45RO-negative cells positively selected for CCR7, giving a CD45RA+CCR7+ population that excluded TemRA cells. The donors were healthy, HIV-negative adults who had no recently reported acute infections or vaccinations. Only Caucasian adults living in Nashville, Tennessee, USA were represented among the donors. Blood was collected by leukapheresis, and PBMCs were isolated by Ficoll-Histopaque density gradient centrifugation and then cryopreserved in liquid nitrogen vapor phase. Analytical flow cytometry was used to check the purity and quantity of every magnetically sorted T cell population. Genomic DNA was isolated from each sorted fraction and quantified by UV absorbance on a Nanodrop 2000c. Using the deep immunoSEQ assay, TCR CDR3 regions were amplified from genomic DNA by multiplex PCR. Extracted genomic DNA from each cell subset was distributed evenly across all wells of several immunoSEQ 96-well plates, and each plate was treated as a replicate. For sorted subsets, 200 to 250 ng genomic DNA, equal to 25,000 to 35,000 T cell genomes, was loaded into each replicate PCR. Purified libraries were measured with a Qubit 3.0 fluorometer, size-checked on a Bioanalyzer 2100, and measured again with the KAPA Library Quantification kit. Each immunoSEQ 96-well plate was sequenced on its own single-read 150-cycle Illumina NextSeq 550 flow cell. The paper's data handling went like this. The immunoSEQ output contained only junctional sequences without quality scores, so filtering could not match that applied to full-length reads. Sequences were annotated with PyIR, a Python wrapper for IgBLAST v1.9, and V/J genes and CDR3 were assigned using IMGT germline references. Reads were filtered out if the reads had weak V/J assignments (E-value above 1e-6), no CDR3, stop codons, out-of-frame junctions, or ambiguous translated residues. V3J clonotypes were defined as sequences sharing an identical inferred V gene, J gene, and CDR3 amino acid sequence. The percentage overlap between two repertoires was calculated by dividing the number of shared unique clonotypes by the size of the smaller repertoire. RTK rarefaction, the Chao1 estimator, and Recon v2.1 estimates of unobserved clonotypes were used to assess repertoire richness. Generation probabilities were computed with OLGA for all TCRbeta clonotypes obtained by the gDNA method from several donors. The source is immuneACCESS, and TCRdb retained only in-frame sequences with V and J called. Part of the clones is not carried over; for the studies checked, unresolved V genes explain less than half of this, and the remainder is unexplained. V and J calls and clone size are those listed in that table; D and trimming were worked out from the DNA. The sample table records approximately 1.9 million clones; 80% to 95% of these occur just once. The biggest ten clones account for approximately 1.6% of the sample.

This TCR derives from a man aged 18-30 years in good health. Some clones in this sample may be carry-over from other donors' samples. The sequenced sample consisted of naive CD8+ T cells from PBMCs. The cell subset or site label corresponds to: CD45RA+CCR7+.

The CDR3 loop reads CASSDELRGKSTDTQYF. The DNA is TGTGCCAGCAGTGATGAGTTGCGGGGAAAAAGCACAGATACGCAGTATTTT. The sequence is built from TRBV2 and TRBJ2-3; a weak D assignment points to TRBD2 (6 bases agree). Its CDR3 holds 17 amino acids, cysteine through phenylalanine. The kept DNA is CDR3 alone, 51 bases in frame from the first base. The germline V gene provides CDR1 SNHLY and CDR2 FYNNEI. Between the V and J ends, shortened by 3 bases and 0 bases respectively, the junction contains 16 bases.